This T cell receptor beta chain was recovered during a study of a mutant IDH1 vaccine in newly diagnosed glioma. On the study more broadly: Vaccination started 4-6 weeks after radiotherapy alone, or with temozolomide cycles. At week 47 came visit V13, while visit V12 had come at week 35.

Study-wide points: No link was apparently found between pseudoprogression and changes in top peripheral T cell clonotypes.

TCRdb's copy holds only in-frame clones and misses some; the assay was immunoSEQ multiplex PCR. The sample contains 50,000 or so clones, about four fifths of which appear only once. As to time point: week 47, end of study. One vaccine dose held 300 ug of mutant IDH1 20-mer peptide and came with topical imiquimod. Scheduled for weeks 1, 3, 5, 7, 11, 15, 19 and 23, eight vaccinations were given to patients. Trimming at V came to 6 bases and at J to 8 bases, leaving 9 bases not matched to a gene. The V gene's germline CDR1 is GTSNPN and CDR2 SVGIG (reference sequence). The CDR3 loop spans 13 amino acids. This clone was counted only a few times. What it recognizes is unknown.

The sequences come from PBMCs, collected from a glioma patient whose treatment included an IDH1 peptide vaccine. The J gene is TRBJ1-4, the V gene TRBV30; 7 bases are a match to TRBD1. The source is a woman aged 25 to 39 with glioma. Some clones in this sample may be carry-over from other donors' samples. The CDR3 DNA is TGTGCCTGCCCGAGACAGGGAGTAGAAAAACTGTTTTTT. Amino acids: CACPRQGVEKLFF.